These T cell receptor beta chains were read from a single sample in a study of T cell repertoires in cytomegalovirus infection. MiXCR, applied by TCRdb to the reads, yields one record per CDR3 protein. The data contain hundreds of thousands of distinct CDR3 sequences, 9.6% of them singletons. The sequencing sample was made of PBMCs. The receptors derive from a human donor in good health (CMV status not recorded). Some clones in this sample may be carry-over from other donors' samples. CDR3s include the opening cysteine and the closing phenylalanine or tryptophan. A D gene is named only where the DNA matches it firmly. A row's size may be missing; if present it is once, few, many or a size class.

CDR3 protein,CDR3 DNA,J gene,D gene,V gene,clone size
CSAIRPGHNIDSGNTIYF,TGCAGTGCTATAAGGCCGGGACACAACATTGACTCTGGAAACACCATATATTTT,TRBJ1-3,-,TRBV20-1,-
CSVERENGYTF,TGCAGCGTTGAAAGAGAAAATGGCTACACCTTC,TRBJ1-2,-,TRBV29-1,many
CASSGSGTGELFF,TGTGCCAGCAGTGGTTCAGGCACCGGGGAGCTGTTTTTT,TRBJ2-2,-,TRBV2,few
CASTAGSNQPQHF,TGTGCCAGCACGGCAGGGAGCAATCAGCCCCAGCATTTT,TRBJ1-5,-,TRBV6-8,-
CASRRTESSYNEQFF,TGTGCCAGCAGGCGGACAGAAAGCTCCTACAATGAGCAGTTCTTC,TRBJ2-1,-,TRBV2,many
CSVSNGGLTDTQYF,TGCAGCGTATCTAACGGGGGGCTCACAGATACGCAGTATTTT,TRBJ2-3,-,TRBV29-1,few
CASSQEMGWADTQYF,TGTGCCAGCAGCCAAGAAATGGGTTGGGCAGATACGCAGTATTTT,TRBJ2-3,-,TRBV14,many
CASSLVYRDGEQYF,TGTGCCAGCAGCTTAGTATATCGAGATGGGGAGCAGTACTTC,TRBJ2-7,-,TRBV7-2,many
CSVEDWPSNEQFF,TGCAGCGTTGAAGATTGGCCCAGTAATGAGCAGTTCTTC,TRBJ2-1,-,TRBV29-1,few
CASSLGAGIQETQYF,TGCGCCAGCAGCTTGGGTGCAGGCATCCAAGAGACCCAGTACTTC,TRBJ2-5,-,TRBV5-1,-
CASSQAGLAGDTQYF,TGCGCCAGCAGCCAAGCGGGACTAGCGGGAGATACGCAGTATTTT,TRBJ2-3,TRBD2,TRBV4-3,many
CASNDGGYEQYF,TGTGCCAGCAACGATGGGGGCTACGAGCAGTACTTC,TRBJ2-7,-,TRBV7-9,many
CASSPPGLPYEQYF,TGTGCCAGCAGTCCACCGGGCCTCCCCTACGAGCAGTACTTC,TRBJ2-7,-,TRBV12-3/TRBV12-4,many
CSVEDRLNTDTQYF,TGCAGCGTTGAAGATCGGCTGAACACAGATACGCAGTATTTT,TRBJ2-3,-,TRBV29-1,many
CASSDRFDSNQPQHF,TGTGCCAGCAGTGACAGGTTTGATAGCAATCAGCCCCAGCATTTT,TRBJ1-5,-,TRBV2,few
CSALSAGTSGYTF,TGCAGTGCCCTATCCGCCGGGACCAGTGGCTACACCTTC,TRBJ1-2,-,TRBV20-1,few
CASSEGDRYGYTF,TGCGCCAGCAGTGAGGGTGACCGGTATGGCTACACCTTC,TRBJ1-2,-,TRBV10-2,many
CAGGRVDTGELFF,TGCGCAGGGGGTAGAGTCGACACCGGGGAGCTGTTTTTT,TRBJ2-2,TRBD1,TRBV28,few
CASSRTGVREETQYF,TGTGCCAGCAGCCGCACGGGGGTGCGCGAAGAGACCCAGTACTTC,TRBJ2-5,-,TRBV7-8,many
CASSLGGEAFF,TGTGCCAGCAGTTTAGGTGGTGAAGCTTTCTTT,TRBJ1-1,-,TRBV12-3/TRBV12-4,many
CASGAQGGRTDTQYF,TGTGCCAGCGGAGCCCAAGGCGGTCGCACAGATACGCAGTATTTT,TRBJ2-3,-,TRBV9,few
CASSFRGAQPQHF,TGTGCCAGCAGCTTTCGGGGAGCTCAGCCCCAGCATTTT,TRBJ1-5,-,TRBV7-2,many
CASSSPGTVNTGELFF,TGTGCCAGCAGCAGCCCCGGGACAGTGAACACCGGGGAGCTGTTTTTT,TRBJ2-2,TRBD1,TRBV5-4,-
CASSYRGYSNQPQHF,TGTGCCAGCAGTTACAGGGGATATAGCAATCAGCCCCAGCATTTT,TRBJ1-5,-,TRBV6-5,few
CSALRASGGGANVLTF,TGCAGTGCCCTCAGGGCTAGCGGGGGTGGGGCCAACGTCCTGACTTTC,TRBJ2-6,TRBD2,TRBV20-1,many
CAISLPPDGLSSSTDTQYF,TGTGCCATCAGCCTCCCCCCTGACGGACTCTCGTCTAGCACAGATACGCAGTATTTT,TRBJ2-3,-,TRBV10-3,-
CASLQGQGVDQPQHF,TGTGCCAGTCTTCAGGGACAGGGGGTGGATCAGCCCCAGCATTTT,TRBJ1-5,TRBD1,TRBV19,many